This paragraph reports one TCR beta chain. CDR3 length: 16 amino acids. Germline lookup yields CDR1 SGHTA and CDR2 FQGNSA. V dropped 5 bases and J dropped 4; count of bases not matched to a gene: 8. The record originates from a study of identical twins. One entry per CDR3 protein results from TCRdb running MiXCR on the 5' RACE reads. The sample includes about 520,000 distinct CDR3 sequences, roughly 21% of them seen just once. These data were also reused for a study on T cells expressing NK-cell markers. Turning to that study: The TCR beta repertoires originated in sorted CD3+CD56+NKG2C+, CD3+CD56+NKG2C- and CD3+CD56-NKG2C+ T cells. Each of 5 to 7 donors carried dominant NKG2C+ clonotypes accounting for about 1.0-7.0% of CD8+ T cells. Four donors showed these clonotypes also leading the CD3+CD56-NKG2C+ fraction.

Material for sequencing was CD4+ T cells sorted from blood. J is TRBJ2-3 and V is TRBV7-2; 11 nucleotides match TRBD1. The sequence was obtained from a woman under 30 in good health. This CDR3 reads CASSRVPGQGADTQYF. CDR3 DNA sequence: TGTGCCAGCAGCCGCGTCCCGGGACAGGGGGCAGATACGCAGTATTTT.